The 18 T cell receptor beta chains below all came from one sample that was sequenced in a study of cytomegalovirus exposure and HLA in healthy donors listed by TCRdb under 2017. Library method: the immunoSEQ multiplex PCR assay. For the multiplex PCR, a mixture combining 60 forward primers for TCR Vbeta segments and 13 reverse primers for TCR Jbeta segments was used. TCRdb carries this immuneACCESS record with in-frame sequences only. Its versions omit some clonotypes, under half of them owing to an unresolved V gene in the studies checked, with the rest unexplained. Recorded for this sample are 150,000 to 180,000 clones; around three quarters of them occurred a single time. Of the sample, roughly 4.2% is held by the ten largest clones. The sample was PBMCs. Receptors were obtained from a woman aged 40 to 50 in good health and CMV-seronegative.

This clone has just a few counts. This chain connects TRBV6-1 to TRBJ1-1, with a weak D call TRBD1 (5 bases). CDR3 length: 14 residues. Trimming shortened V by 2 bases and J by 3 bases, and 10 bases separated the two germline ends. CDR1 is MNHNS, CDR2 SASEGT, per germline. Here the CDR3 reads CASSEQGRDTEAFF. CDR3 DNA: TGTGCCAGCAGTGAACAGGGTCGGGACACTGAAGCTTTCTTT.

The chain is built from TRBV4-2 and TRBJ1-5; 7 bases map to TRBD1. Germline CDR1 LGHNA, CDR2 YNFKEQ. V shed 1 base and J 5 bases; nucleotides not matched to a gene: 2. The CDR3 spans 14 residues. In DNA form, the CDR3 reads TGTGCCAGCAGCCAAGCAGGGGGTGATCAGCCCCAGCATTTT. Amino acid sequence: CASSQAGGDQPQHF.

This clone was seen a single time. Germline and junction disagree at one end, which may indicate a read error. The chain combines TRBV7-7 with TRBJ2-2, with a possible D match to TRBD2 (5 bases). The CDR3 contains 16 residues. In germline, CDR1 is SSHAT, CDR2 FNYEAQ (reference sequence). The CDR3 DNA sequence: TGTGCTAGCAGCTTAGGAGGCGCTAGTCGAACCGGGGAGCTGTTTTTT. It translates to CASSLGGASRTGELFF.

The chain employs TRBV2 and TRBJ1-1, with D maybe TRBD1 (6 bases). V dropped 7 bases and J dropped 0 bases, with 21 bases sitting between them. This CDR3 has 17 residues. The germline V gene encodes CDR1 SNHLY and CDR2 FYNNEI. The CDR3 protein is CASTGRGARGMNTEAFF. In DNA form, the CDR3 reads TGTGCCAGCACCGGGAGGGGGGCTCGTGGGATGAACACTGAAGCTTTCTTT.

This chain joins TRBV6-5 and TRBJ1-4, with a possible D match to TRBD1 (6 bases). This CDR3 is built from 14 residues. CDR1 and CDR2 (germline): MNHEY, SVGAGI. Trimming cost V 5 bases and J 1 base, with 8 bases left between them. CDR3 amino acids: CASSPDRTNEKLFF. CDR3 DNA: TGTGCCAGCAGTCCGGACAGAACTAATGAAAAACTGTTTTTT.

The gene calls are TRBV7-9 and TRBJ2-7; 9 bases line up with TRBD1. The length of the CDR3 is 14 residues. Germline V CDR1 and CDR2: SEHNR, FQNEAQ (reference sequence). V lost 7 bases and J lost 0; bases outside the gene matches: 4. CDR3 sequence reads: CASTGTGSSYEQYF. Written as DNA, the CDR3 is TGTGCCAGCACCGGGACAGGGAGCTCCTACGAGCAGTACTTC.

The chain is built from TRBV2 and TRBJ2-5; TRBD2 might be the D (5 bases). The V end was cut by 7 bases, the J end by 2 bases, with 8 bases between. Germline V lookup: CDR1 SNHLY, CDR2 FYNNEI. The CDR3 covers 12 residues. The CDR3 bases are TGTGCCAGCATGAGGACTCAAGAGACCCAGTACTTC. It translates to CASMRTQETQYF.

This clone appeared a single time. Other nucleotide sequences in the sample specify the same CDR3. J is TRBJ2-5 and V is TRBV7-9, with D tentatively TRBD2 (5 bases). The V gene lost 4 bases and the J gene lost 1 base, with 10 bases spanning the gap. This CDR3 contains 14 residues. Germline V lookup: CDR1 SEHNR, CDR2 FQNEAQ (reference sequence). The CDR3 region is CASSSPGGQETQYF. CDR3 DNA: TGTGCCAGCAGCTCTCCAGGAGGCCAAGAGACCCAGTACTTC.

The rearrangement joins TRBV7-9 to TRBJ2-5, with D possibly being TRBD1 (6 bases). Deletions cut 4 bases from V and 4 bases from J, with 13 bases between. CDR3 length: 14 amino acids. Per the germline V gene, CDR1 is SEHNR and CDR2 is FQNEAQ (reference sequence). The CDR3: CASSYTGLGETQYF. DNA of the CDR3: TGTGCCAGCAGCTATACAGGGTTGGGAGAGACCCAGTACTTC.

The V and J genes are TRBV4-1 and TRBJ1-3; 9 positions match TRBD1. CDR3 length: 17 residues. The germline CDR1 and CDR2 sequences are MGHRA and YSYEKL. V dropped 2 bases and J dropped 1; count of bases not matched to a gene: 6. The CDR3 region has the DNA TGCGCCAGCAGCCAAACCGAGGACAGGGGTTCTGGAAACACCATATATTTT. Residues: CASSQTEDRGSGNTIYF.

The chain recombines TRBV6-5 with TRBJ1-1, with no clear D. The CDR3 contains 14 residues. Germline CDR1 reads MNHEY; CDR2 reads SVGAGI. The V gene lost 6 bases and the J gene lost 1 base, with 12 bases spanning the gap. The CDR3 protein is CASSFMTPNTEAFF. CDR3 DNA: TGTGCCAGCAGCTTTATGACACCGAACACTGAAGCTTTCTTT.

The genes are TRBV11-3 and TRBJ2-1; D unresolved. The germline V gene encodes CDR1 SGHNT and CDR2 YENEEA. The germline V and J ends were trimmed by 1 base and 4 bases, with 8 bases remaining between them. The CDR3 runs to 14 residues. This CDR3 is CASSLGVEYNEQFF. In nucleotides, the CDR3 is TGTGCCAGCAGCTTAGGGGTGGAGTACAATGAGCAGTTCTTC.

This chain links TRBV7-9 with TRBJ2-3; TRBD2 aligns across 10 bases. The V and J ends lost 5 bases and 5 bases, in that order; junction bases with no gene match: 7. Per the germline V gene, CDR1 is SEHNR and CDR2 is FQNEAQ (reference sequence). The CDR3 contains 15 residues. CDR3 sequence (DNA): TGTGCCAGCAGCCCCCCCACTAGCGGGATAGATACGCAGTATTTT. Translated, it gives CASSPPTSGIDTQYF. The variable domain in full, with the rest retrieved from reference TRBV7-9 and TRBJ2-3, is DTGVSQNPRHKITKRGQNVTFRCDPISEHNRLYWYRQTLGQGPEFLTYFQNEAQLEKSRLLSDRFSAERPKGSFSTLEIQRTEQGDSAMYLCASSPPTSGIDTQYFGPGTRLTVL.

This clone was counted a single time. This CDR3 reads CASSSYSGTSGRAGDTQYF. The DNA for the CDR3 is TGCGCCAGCAGCTCCTATTCCGGGACTAGCGGGAGGGCCGGAGATACGCAGTATTTT. V and J are TRBV5-1 and TRBJ2-3; 16 bases fit TRBD2. CDR3 length equals 19 residues. CDR1 SGHRS and CDR2 YFSETQ come from the germline V gene. V shed 3 bases, J shed 5 bases, and the junction held 12 bases outside the gene matches.

The chain joins TRBV7-2 to TRBJ1-4; D unclear. Germline V gives CDR1 SGHTA, CDR2 FQGNSA. The V end lost 2 bases, the J end lost 0 bases, and 7 bases lay between the germline ends. The CDR3 loop spans 15 amino acids. CDR3 amino acids: CASSLSRATNEKLFF. The CDR3 DNA follows: TGTGCCAGCAGCTTAAGTCGAGCAACTAATGAAAAACTGTTTTTT.

The CDR3 loop reads CASSLGWQTQPQHF. CDR3 bases: TGTGCCAGCAGCTTGGGTTGGCAAACACAGCCCCAGCATTTT. The V call is TRBV5-6, the J call TRBJ1-5; D unresolved. The germline V and J ends were trimmed by 0 bases and 7 bases, with 11 bases remaining between them. This CDR3 is 14 amino acids long. CDR1 SGHDT and CDR2 YYEEEE come from the germline V gene.

This clone has only one observation. The gene calls are TRBV10-3 and TRBJ1-2, with D possibly matching TRBD1 (5 bases). This CDR3 is built from 14 residues. The V and J ends lost 6 bases and 3 bases respectively, with 14 bases between them. CDR1 is ENHRY, CDR2 SYGVKD, per germline. The CDR3 loop reads CAISAAGRDYGYTF. The CDR3 bases are TGTGCCATCAGCGCGGCAGGGAGGGACTATGGCTACACCTTC.

The count of this clone is one. This chain links TRBV27 with TRBJ2-7, with 9 positions matching TRBD1. This CDR3 comprises 16 residues. V shed 0 bases and J 1 base; nucleotides not matched to a gene: 4. Germline-derived CDR1 and CDR2 are MNHEY and SMNVEV (reference sequence). The chain's CDR3 is CASSLSRDRVSYEQYF. In nucleotides, the CDR3 is TGTGCCAGCAGTTTATCGAGGGACAGGGTTTCCTACGAGCAGTACTTC.